A single sample is the source of the 8 T cell receptor beta chains below, sequenced in a study of shared clonotypes between healthy human individuals. The assay was immunoSEQ multiplex PCR, and TCRdb's table has in-frame clones only and misses some. The sample comprises approximately 1,500,000 clones, approximately 98% of which are singletons, and 0.45% rests with the top ten. Sequencing used naive CD4+ T cells sorted from blood. This sample's subset: CD45RA+ positively selected. All receptors derive from a man aged 30 to 45 in good health.

This clone was found once. The same CDR3 arises from other DNA sequences in this sample as well. The chain combines TRBV5-1 with TRBJ2-7, with D uncertain. Germline V gene lookup returns CDR1 SGHRS and CDR2 YFSETQ. There are 13 residues in the CDR3. Trimming left V 0 bases short and J 3 bases short, with 7 bases between. CDR3 protein: CASSLEVGYEQYF. The CDR3, as DNA: TGCGCCAGCAGCTTGGAGGTGGGCTACGAGCAGTACTTC.

The chain links TRBV15 to TRBJ2-7; no reliable D call. With 0 bases removed from V and 2 bases from J, the gap between germline ends came to 14 bases. This CDR3 spans 16 amino acids. Germline CDR1 is LNHNV and CDR2 is YYDKDF (reference sequence). The CDR3 loop is CATSRDSVQVTYEQYF. CDR3 DNA sequence: TGTGCCACCAGCAGAGATTCAGTTCAGGTTACCTACGAGCAGTACTTC.

This chain links TRBV7-8 with TRBJ2-3, with a possible D match to TRBD2 (6 bases). Trimming pared 3 bases from V and 6 bases from J, leaving 13 bases between. This CDR3 contains 14 residues. Germline V gene lookup returns CDR1 SGHVS and CDR2 FQNEAQ. The chain's CDR3 is CASSFTGAVDTQYF. For the CDR3, the DNA is TGTGCCAGCAGCTTCACGGGAGCGGTGGATACGCAGTATTTT.

As regards this clone: At the DNA level, this CDR3 is encoded by other sequences in the same sample as well. The chain is built from TRBV7-9 and TRBJ1-5, with 7 bases that match TRBD1. V was pared by 5 bases and J by 3 bases, with 4 bases of the junction left unmatched. The CDR3 has 14 amino acids. Germline values: CDR1 SEHNR, CDR2 FQNEAQ (reference sequence). In DNA, the CDR3 is TGTGCCAGCAGCCGGACAGGTTCCAATCAGCCCCAGCATTTT. Amino acid sequence: CASSRTGSNQPQHF. Based on the CDR3 plus reference TRBV7-9 and TRBJ1-5, the full variable domain is DTGVSQNPRHKITKRGQNVTFRCDPISEHNRLYWYRQTLGQGPEFLTYFQNEAQLEKSRLLSDRFSAERPKGSFSTLEIQRTEQGDSAMYLCASSRTGSNQPQHFGDGTRLSIL.

This clone was seen only once. V and J are TRBV19 and TRBJ2-1; D perhaps matches TRBD2 (5 bases). The V end lost 2 bases, the J end lost 5 bases, and 10 bases lay between the germline ends. This CDR3 comprises 14 residues. Germline V gives CDR1 LNHDA, CDR2 SQIVND (reference sequence). CDR3 sequence: CASSIRGPNNEQFF. The DNA for the CDR3 is TGTGCCAGTAGTATACGGGGTCCAAACAATGAGCAGTTCTTC. The variable domain in full, with the rest retrieved from reference TRBV19 and TRBJ2-1, is DGGITQSPKYLFRKEGQNVTLSCEQNLNHDAMYWYRQDPGQGLRLIYYSQIVNDFQKGDIAEGYSVSREKKESFPLTVTSAQKNPTAFYLCASSIRGPNNEQFFGPGTRLTVL.

About this clone itself: Other DNA sequences from this sample encode an identical CDR3 as well. The gene calls are TRBV7-9 and TRBJ2-7; D gene unclear. This CDR3 has 13 amino acids. From germline, CDR1 is SEHNR and CDR2 FQNEAQ (reference sequence). The V end was cut by 3 bases, the J end by 0 bases, with 6 bases between. The DNA for the CDR3 is TGTGCCAGCAGCTTGGCAGACTCCTACGAGCAGTACTTC. It codes for CASSLADSYEQYF.

The V gene is TRBV5-4, the J gene TRBJ2-1, with TRBD1 matching over 7 bases. With V trimmed by 1 base and J by 10 bases, 11 bases remained unmatched. The CDR3 is 15 amino acids. The germline CDR1 and CDR2 sequences are SGHNT and YYREEE (reference sequence). The CDR3 sequence is CASSLKTGNFGEQFF. CDR3 bases: TGTGCCAGCAGCTTGAAGACAGGGAACTTTGGAGAGCAGTTCTTC.

The table lists this clone with a count of one. This chain links TRBV27 with TRBJ2-1; D assignment may be TRBD1 or TRBD2 (5 bases each). Germline CDR1 MNHEY, CDR2 SMNVEV (reference sequence). The CDR3 contains 13 residues. V lost 5 bases and J 10 bases, leaving 15 bases between the germline ends. In DNA form, the CDR3 reads TGTGCCAGCAGTCCATCGGGACGGATAGAGCAGTTCTTC. Its translation: CASSPSGRIEQFF.